These 30 T cell receptor beta chains share one sample of origin, sequenced in a study of post-analysis software for immune sequencing data. Findings of the study overall: Comparison of patients with controls showed five TRBV segments more frequent in patients, TRBV5-6, TRBV5-1 and TRBV20-1 among them.

What these receptors recognize is not known. TCR beta cDNA libraries included unique molecular identifiers. Each CDR3 protein is one row after TCRdb ran MiXCR on the PCR reads. The sample lists about 560,000 distinct CDR3 sequences, roughly 40% occurring once. The sequenced sample consisted of blood. These receptors were collected from a girl between 10 and 17 years old with multiple sclerosis.

The chain couples TRBV29-1 to TRBJ2-2; TRBD1 agrees at 9 bases. This CDR3 contains 14 residues. V shed 7 bases and J 0 bases; nucleotides not matched to a gene: 3. Germline V gene data show CDR1 as SQVTM and CDR2 as ANQGSEA. The CDR3 DNA reads as TGCAGCGGGAGACAGGGGGCGAACACCGGGGAGCTGTTTTTT. It encodes CSGRQGANTGELFF.

This chain joins TRBV11-2 and TRBJ2-7; 8 positions match TRBD2. With V trimmed by 1 base and J by 6 bases, 2 bases remained unmatched. Germline CDR1 and CDR2: SGHAT and FQNNGV. The CDR3 is 13 residues long. The CDR3, as DNA: TGTGCCAGCAGCTTAGTAGCGGGACGCGAGCAGTACTTC. It specifies CASSLVAGREQYF.

V and J are TRBV18 and TRBJ2-5, with TRBD1 as a possible D gene (6 bases). The J call may be wrong; the DNA end is better matched by TRBJ2-7. From germline, CDR1 is KGHSH and CDR2 LQKENI. The CDR3 is made up of 14 amino acids. The DNA for the CDR3 is TGTGCCAGCTCGCTCGAACAGGGTGGAAGCGAGCAGTACTTC. Residues: CASSLEQGGSEQYF.

This clonotype came up once. The V and J genes are TRBV7-8 and TRBJ2-7; D ambiguous. V lost 4 bases, J lost 2 bases, and 9 bases lay in between. Germline-derived CDR1 and CDR2 are SGHVS and FQNEAQ. This CDR3 is 13 amino acids long. The CDR3: CASSYPPPYEQYF. The CDR3 DNA reads TGTGCCAGCAGCTACCCGCCTCCCTACGAGCAGTACTTC.

The chain carries TRBV6-5 and TRBJ1-2, with 9 bases fitting TRBD1. V shed 2 bases, J shed 5 bases, and the junction held 3 bases outside the gene matches. The germline V gene encodes CDR1 MNHEY and CDR2 SVGAGI. The CDR3 has 14 amino acids. CDR3 nucleotides: TGTGCCAGCAGTTACGGGACAGGGAGGTATGGCTACACCTTC. Translating it yields CASSYGTGRYGYTF.

The chain combines TRBV15 with TRBJ2-3; TRBD1 is a possible D gene (6 bases). Germline lookup yields CDR1 LNHNV and CDR2 YYDKDF (reference sequence). V lost 8 bases to trimming and J lost 5 bases, with 11 bases between them. This CDR3 is 12 amino acids long. CDR3: CATQRGQDTQYF. For the CDR3, the DNA is TGTGCCACCCAAAGGGGACAAGATACGCAGTATTTT.

This clonotype was counted between two and nine times. The chain couples TRBV24-1 to TRBJ1-2; D ambiguous. The CDR3 spans 16 residues. The germline V gene has CDR1 KGHDR and CDR2 SFDVKD. The V and J ends lost 9 bases and 4 bases respectively, with 23 bases between them. The CDR3 DNA reads TGTGCCACCGCGGGCGGGTTAGGACTGGACTCCTATGGCTACACCTTC. Translating gives CATAGGLGLDSYGYTF.

This clonotype occurred a few times. The chain recombines TRBV29-1 with TRBJ1-1; TRBD1 might be the D (5 bases). Trimming removed 7 bases from V and 1 base from J, with 10 bases in between. CDR3 length: 12 residues. Germline V gene sequence: CDR1 SQVTM, CDR2 ANQGSEA. The CDR3 DNA sequence: TGCAGCGGTGGGACTGGGAACACTGAAGCTTTCTTT. As protein: CSGGTGNTEAFF.

V usage is TRBV7-9 and J usage is TRBJ2-5; a weak D match, TRBD1 (5 bases). CDR3 length: 15 residues. CDR1 is SEHNR and CDR2 is FQNEAQ in the germline V gene (reference sequence). V was pared by 6 bases and J by 2 bases, with 16 bases between. CDR3 residues: CASRDTGHVQETQYF. DNA of the CDR3: TGTGCCAGCAGGGACACAGGACACGTACAAGAGACCCAGTACTTC.

As to this clonotype: A much larger clone differs from this one at a single base, so this may be a read error. The V and J genes are TRBV12-3 or TRBV12-4 and TRBJ2-5; D tentatively reads TRBD1 or TRBD2 (5 bases each). The CDR3 loop spans 15 amino acids. V lost 1 base to trimming and J lost 6 bases, with 15 bases between them. In DNA form, the CDR3 reads TGTGCCAGCAGTTTAGTTGGGACGCCTGGGAAGACCCAGTACTTC. Its translation is CASSLVGTPGKTQYF.

The chain links TRBV6-5 to TRBJ1-2; tentatively, D is TRBD1 (5 bases). The V gene's germline CDR1 is MNHEY and CDR2 SVGAGI. Trimming shortened V by 0 bases and J by 6 bases, and 14 bases separated the two germline ends. The CDR3 is 15 residues long. CDR3: CASSYSKPGKNGYTF. DNA for the CDR3: TGTGCCAGCAGTTACTCGAAGCCAGGGAAGAATGGCTACACCTTC.

The chain uses TRBV7-9 and TRBJ1-5, with a weak D call TRBD1 (6 bases). From germline, CDR1 is SEHNR and CDR2 FQNEAQ (reference sequence). This CDR3 region has 15 residues. Trimming pared 7 bases from V and 0 bases from J, leaving 13 bases between. In DNA, the CDR3 is TGTGCCAGCACCGATACAGGGATTAGCAATCAGCCCCAGCATTTT. It is translated as CASTDTGISNQPQHF.

The chain couples TRBV20-1 to TRBJ2-3; 11 bases map to TRBD2. This CDR3 is built from 17 residues. The trim removed 0 bases at V and 4 bases at J, leaving 9 bases unmatched. Germline CDR1 reads DFQATT; CDR2 reads SNEGSKA (reference sequence). CDR3 residues: CSARDLMGLADSDTQYF. The CDR3, as DNA: TGCAGTGCTAGAGACCTAATGGGACTAGCGGACTCAGATACGCAGTATTTT.

This clonotype was counted once. Compared with germline, one end of the junction differs, possibly owing to a read error. The rearrangement links TRBV28 to TRBJ1-1; D may be TRBD1 (5 bases). The CDR3 sequence is 14 residues long. Germline V gene sequence: CDR1 MDHEN, CDR2 SYDVKM. CDR3: CAGSLLQGNTEAFF. CDR3 DNA: TGTGCCGGCAGTTTGTTGCAGGGGAACACTGAAGCTTTCTTT.

V gene TRBV20-1 combines with J gene TRBJ1-1, with D perhaps TRBD1 (5 bases). Germline V CDR1 and CDR2: DFQATT, SNEGSKA (reference sequence). The CDR3 runs to 12 residues. Between the trimmed V and J ends, which lost 6 bases and 3 bases, there was a span of 11 bases. CDR3 sequence reads: CSAASGHTEAFF. The CDR3 DNA follows: TGCAGTGCCGCTTCGGGACACACTGAAGCTTTCTTT.

The genes are TRBV6-1 and TRBJ1-5; tentative D call: TRBD1 (6 bases). The CDR3 contains 16 residues. Trimming removed 6 bases from V and 6 bases from J, with 21 bases in between. Germline assignment: CDR1 MNHNS and CDR2 SASEGT. Here the CDR3 reads CASSPLEGGRRQPQHF. CDR3 in DNA: TGTGCCAGCAGCCCTCTGGAGGGGGGTAGGCGTCAGCCCCAGCATTTT.

Remarks on this clonotype: An end of the junction differs from the germline gene, which may be a read error. The chain employs TRBV14 and TRBJ2-7; D unresolved. CDR3 length: 15 residues. Germline V gives CDR1 SGHDN, CDR2 FVKESK. CDR3 in amino acids: CASSPPQALSYERYF. CDR3 nucleotides: TGTGCCAGCAGCCCCCCCCAGGCACTCTCCTACGAGCGGTACTTC.

This clonotype was seen only a few times. The CDR3 coding sequence is TGTGCCAGCAGTCATTCCTCGGGACGTCAACGGTACTTC. Translation gives CASSHSSGRQRYF. The gene calls are TRBV12-3 or TRBV12-4 and TRBJ2-5; possibly TRBD1 or TRBD2 for D (5 bases each). The CDR3 has 13 amino acids. Trimming removed 5 bases at V and 13 bases at J, with 20 bases between.

Only a few counts were recorded for this clonotype. J is TRBJ2-7 and V is TRBV21-1. TRBV21-1 is a documented pseudogene. The CDR3 contains 14 residues. CDR3 bases: TGTGCCAGCAGCGCCGGTTATACCTCCTACGAGCAGTACTTC. This encodes CASSAGYTSYEQYF.

CDR3 in amino acids: CAISESGQGQETQYF. CDR3 DNA sequence: TGTGCCATCAGTGAGTCGGGACAGGGACAGGAGACCCAGTACTTC. The genes are TRBV10-3 and TRBJ2-5; 9 bases match TRBD1. Trimming removed 0 bases from V and 5 bases from J; junction bases left unmatched: 4. Germline V lookup: CDR1 ENHRY, CDR2 SYGVKD. CDR3 length: 15 amino acids.

DNA of the CDR3: TGTGCCAGCAGTTGGGCAGGGCGGACCGGGGAGCTGTTTTTT. The encoded protein is CASSWAGRTGELFF. The chain joins TRBV6-6 to TRBJ2-2; a weak D match, TRBD1 (5 bases). V was trimmed by 4 bases and J by 5 bases, leaving 11 bases between them. The CDR3 runs to 14 residues. The germline V gene encodes CDR1 MNHNY and CDR2 SVGAGI (reference sequence).

This clonotype was recorded a few times. The rearrangement joins TRBV4-2 to TRBJ2-1, with D possibly being TRBD2 (6 bases). Germline values: CDR1 LGHNA, CDR2 YNFKEQ. Trimming removed 0 bases at V and 7 bases at J, with 10 bases between. The CDR3 has 14 amino acids. CDR3 bases: TGTGCCAGCAGCCAAGACCCTAGCGTAAATGAGCAGTTCTTC. Residues: CASSQDPSVNEQFF.

This clonotype came up once. J is TRBJ1-2 and V is TRBV12-3 or TRBV12-4, with D hard to call. Trimming cost V 5 bases and J 2 bases, with 18 bases left between them. The CDR3 contains 16 residues. CDR3 in amino acids: CASSPSRRFSNYGYTF. The DNA for the CDR3 is TGTGCCAGCAGTCCCTCCCGGCGGTTCTCAAACTATGGCTACACCTTC.

The rearrangement uses TRBV6-5 and TRBJ1-4; the D is unclear. This CDR3 has 15 amino acids. Trimming shortened V by 2 bases and J by 6 bases, and 13 bases separated the two germline ends. Germline CDR1 MNHEY, CDR2 SVGAGI. Written as DNA, the CDR3 is TGTGCCAGCAGTTACAGTCTCGACGGGGATGAAAAACTGTTTTTT. Its protein is CASSYSLDGDEKLFF.

V gene TRBV6-5 combines with J gene TRBJ1-2, with 9 bases identical to TRBD1. Germline V gene sequence: CDR1 MNHEY, CDR2 SVGAGI. The V gene end was trimmed by 1 base and the J gene end by 8 bases; junction bases not matched to a gene: 8. This CDR3 spans 15 amino acids. For the CDR3, the DNA is TGTGCCAGCAGTTACTTTTGGGACAGGGCCGGAGGCTACACCTTC. As protein: CASSYFWDRAGGYTF.

The chain is built from TRBV7-2 and TRBJ2-1; 12 bases line up with TRBD2. The end of the DNA is better explained by TRBJ2-7, so the J call may be wrong. In germline, CDR1 is SGHTA, CDR2 FQGNSA. This CDR3 has 15 amino acids. CDR3 amino acids: CASSPTSGGYNEQYF. The DNA for the CDR3 is TGTGCCAGCAGCCCGACTAGCGGGGGTTACAATGAGCAGTACTTC.

This clonotype was counted a few times. V and J are TRBV12-3 or TRBV12-4 and TRBJ2-4; the match to TRBD2 covers 9 bases. With 5 bases clipped from V and 5 bases from J, the junction kept 7 bases outside the gene matches. The CDR3 is 15 residues long. The CDR3 here is CASSAGGGRQNIQYF. The CDR3 DNA reads as TGTGCCAGCAGTGCGGGAGGGGGAAGGCAAAACATTCAGTACTTC.

The J gene is TRBJ2-1, the V gene TRBV20-1; a weak D match, TRBD2 (6 bases). The CDR3 contains 16 residues. The ends were cut back, 5 bases at V and 4 bases at J, with 21 bases in the middle. The germline gives CDR1 DFQATT, CDR2 SNEGSKA (reference sequence). CDR3 sequence reads: CSAHSGTSEGYNEQFF. The CDR3 DNA sequence: TGCAGTGCTCATTCCGGGACTTCGGAGGGATACAATGAGCAGTTCTTC.

This sequence joins TRBV12-3 or TRBV12-4 and TRBJ2-1; TRBD2 might be the D (5 bases). V lost 5 bases and J 4 bases, leaving 15 bases between the germline ends. This CDR3 comprises 15 residues. CDR3 sequence reads: CASSPPSGFYNEQFF. In DNA, the CDR3 is TGTGCCAGCAGTCCACCCAGCGGTTTTTACAATGAGCAGTTCTTC.

The chain recombines TRBV10-2 with TRBJ2-6; 8 bases are a match to TRBD2. The CDR3 contains 16 residues. Germline V CDR1 and CDR2: WSHSY, SAAADI. The ends lost 9 bases at V and 0 bases at J; junction bases unmatched: 7. The CDR3: CASRERGNSGANVLTF. CDR3 DNA: TGCGCCAGTAGAGAGCGGGGGAACTCTGGGGCCAACGTCCTGACTTTC.